One sample yielded the 15 T cell receptor beta chains listed below, sequenced in a study of T cell responses to AZD1222 COVID-19 vaccine. Clones were read by immunoSEQ multiplex PCR, and TCRdb kept only the in-frame ones, dropping some. Of around 140,000 clones in the sample, approximately 85% were seen once. This material consisted of peripheral blood, taken 28 days after the second dose of the MenACWY control vaccine. The receptors originated from an adult who received the MenACWY meningococcal vaccine as a control.

This clone turned up a few times. This sequence joins TRBV21-1 and TRBJ2-7. TRBV21-1 constitutes a pseudogene. The CDR3 is made up of 15 amino acids. The CDR3 here is CARSKAAGISYEQYF. The CDR3 DNA reads TGTGCCAGATCTAAAGCGGCAGGGATCTCCTACGAGCAGTACTTC.

The rearrangement uses TRBV6-5 and TRBJ1-2, with TRBD1 matching over 11 bases. The CDR3 is made up of 15 amino acids. Trimming took 7 bases from V and 7 from J; bases not matched to a gene: 11. CDR1 is MNHEY, CDR2 SVGAGI, per germline. In DNA, the CDR3 is TGTGCCAGCATATATATTGGACAGGGGGCAGGTGGCTACACCTTC. Its protein is CASIYIGQGAGGYTF.

This clone was observed a few times. The V and J genes are TRBV27 and TRBJ2-2; D may match TRBD1 or TRBD2 (6 bases each). V lost 2 bases and J 2 bases, leaving 9 bases between the germline ends. From germline, CDR1 is MNHEY and CDR2 SMNVEV (reference sequence). The CDR3 has 15 amino acids. Here the CDR3 reads CASSLRGVNTGELFF. Written as DNA, the CDR3 is TGTGCCAGCAGTTTAAGGGGGGTCAACACCGGGGAGCTGTTTTTT.

The genes are TRBV5-1 and TRBJ1-4; tentative D call: TRBD1 (5 bases). The V end was cut by 4 bases, the J end by 0 bases, with 13 bases between. The germline gives CDR1 SGHRS, CDR2 YFSETQ. This CDR3 is 16 amino acids long. The CDR3 DNA is TGCGCCAGCAGCCCGGGACTCACTTCAACTAATGAAAAACTGTTTTTT. Protein: CASSPGLTSTNEKLFF.

This rearrangement joins TRBV4-3 to TRBJ1-3; D call uncertain. Trimming shortened V by 0 bases and J by 3 bases, and 9 bases separated the two germline ends. The CDR3 spans 15 residues. CDR1 LGHNA and CDR2 YSLEER come from the germline V gene. The CDR3: CASSQDGGRGNTIYF. The CDR3 DNA follows: TGCGCCAGCAGCCAAGATGGAGGGCGTGGAAACACCATATATTTT.

V gene TRBV9 combines with J gene TRBJ1-2; maybe TRBD1 (5 bases). V lost 1 base and J 4 bases, leaving 14 bases between the germline ends. The CDR3 loop spans 15 amino acids. CDR1 is SGDLS, CDR2 YYNGEE, per germline. The CDR3 reads CASSVPQGRAYGYTF. In DNA form, the CDR3 reads TGTGCCAGCAGCGTACCCCAGGGACGAGCCTATGGCTACACCTTC.

On this clone: Different DNA sequences within this sample yield the same CDR3. The chain recombines TRBV9 with TRBJ1-1; D perhaps matches TRBD1 (5 bases). This CDR3 comprises 13 residues. Germline V gene lookup returns CDR1 SGDLS and CDR2 YYNGEE. Deletions cut 0 bases from V and 3 bases from J, with 6 bases between. The CDR3 reads CASSVGGDTEAFF. As DNA, the CDR3 is TGTGCCAGCAGCGTAGGGGGGGACACTGAAGCTTTCTTT.

This clone was observed a few times. The V and J genes are TRBV9 and TRBJ1-5; 7 positions agree with TRBD1. The CDR3 sequence is 14 residues long. J gave up 1 base and V 7 bases, and 5 bases lay outside the gene matches. CDR1 and CDR2 (germline): SGDLS, YYNGEE. CDR3 sequence: CASGGTASNQPQHF. CDR3 sequence (DNA): TGTGCCAGCGGTGGGACAGCCAGCAATCAGCCCCAGCATTTT.

This clone has a handful of counts. The junction does not match germline at one end; this may be a read error. This CDR3 is CASSLDRGKEAFF. The CDR3 nucleotides read TGTGCCAGCAGCCTAGACAGGGGGAAAGAAGCTTTCTTT. This chain joins TRBV11-3 and TRBJ1-1, with 9 positions matching TRBD1. The germline CDR1 and CDR2 sequences are SGHNT and YENEEA. This CDR3 is built from 13 residues.

CDR3 DNA sequence: TGTGCCAGCAGCCCAGAAACAGCTAACTATGGCTACACCTTC. This codes for CASSPETANYGYTF. This rearrangement joins TRBV7-9 to TRBJ1-2; no clear D gene. The ends were cut back, 5 bases at V and 0 bases at J, with 10 bases in the middle. This CDR3 has 14 residues. The germline CDR1 and CDR2 sequences are SEHNR and FQNEAQ (reference sequence).

The V call is TRBV6-5, the J call TRBJ2-7; D is possibly TRBD1 or TRBD2 (5 bases each). Germline V gene lookup returns CDR1 MNHEY and CDR2 SVGAGI. This CDR3 contains 13 residues. V gave up 6 bases and J gave up 3 bases, with 12 bases separating them. CDR3 DNA: TGTGCCAGCAGCTTTAGTGGGGGCTACGAGCAGTACGTC. Amino acid sequence: CASSFSGGYEQYV.

The V call is TRBV7-8, the J call TRBJ2-3; 7 nucleotides align to TRBD2. Trimming took 0 bases from V and 2 from J; bases not matched to a gene: 11. CDR1 is SGHVS and CDR2 is FQNEAQ in the germline V gene. The CDR3 covers 18 residues. The CDR3 loop reads CASSLAGGTSVNTDTQYF. The CDR3 DNA is TGTGCCAGCAGCTTAGCGGGGGGGACTTCTGTTAACACAGATACGCAGTATTTT.

This chain connects TRBV5-5 to TRBJ2-2, with D perhaps matching TRBD1 (5 bases). The V end was cut by 4 bases, the J end by 6 bases, with 13 bases between. This CDR3 spans 14 amino acids. Germline CDR1 and CDR2: SGHKS and YYEKEE (reference sequence). CDR3 coding DNA: TGTGCCAGCAGCCCACTCAGGGTGTCCGGGGAGCTGTTTTTT. Protein: CASSPLRVSGELFF. Filled out from reference TRBV5-5 and TRBJ2-2, the complete variable domain reads DAGVTQSPTHLIKTRGQQVTLRCSPISGHKSVSWYQQVLGQGPQFIFQYYEKEERGRGNFPDRFSARQFPNYSSELNVNALLLGDSALYLCASSPLRVSGELFFGEGSRLTVL.

This clone was counted a single time. The rearrangement joins TRBV11-3 to TRBJ2-1; 9 positions match TRBD1. The V gene's germline CDR1 is SGHNT and CDR2 YENEEA. V shed 0 bases, J shed 9 bases, and the junction held 12 bases outside the gene matches. The CDR3 length is 17 residues. The DNA of the CDR3 is TGTGCCAGCAGCTTAGACTTAGACAGGGGGAAGGTCAGTGAGCAGTTCTTC. It translates to CASSLDLDRGKVSEQFF.

The chain is built from TRBV5-1 and TRBJ1-1, with 7 bases identical to TRBD1. The germline gives CDR1 SGHRS, CDR2 YFSETQ. The junction had 11 bases not matched to a gene; V was cut back by 5 bases and J by 1 base. The CDR3 contains 16 residues. The chain's CDR3 is CASSEFSQGENTEAFF. CDR3 nucleotide sequence: TGCGCCAGCAGTGAATTTAGTCAGGGGGAGAACACTGAAGCTTTCTTT.